These T cell receptor beta chains were read from a single sample in a study of post-analysis software for immune sequencing data. MiXCR was run by TCRdb on the PCR reads, yielding one entry per CDR3 protein. Of roughly 540,000 distinct CDR3 sequences in the sample, 30% to 40% were seen once. Input material: blood. These TCRs come from a girl aged 2-17 years with multiple sclerosis. Both conserved end residues are part of each CDR3. The order of the fields is D gene, V gene, CDR3 length, clone size, J gene, CDR3 DNA, CDR3 protein. A D gene is named only where the DNA matches it firmly. Clone size appears in some rows only: once, few, many, or a class for an expanded clone.

-	TRBV9	14	few	TRBJ2-5	TGTGCCAGCAGCGCAGTGGGCTCTTGGGGGACCCAGTACTTC	CASSAVGSWGTQYF
TRBD1	TRBV3-1	14	-	TRBJ1-1	TGTGCCAGCAGCCAGGGGACAGGGAGCACTGAAGCTTTCTTT	CASSQGTGSTEAFF
TRBD2	TRBV7-2	16	-	TRBJ2-5	TGTGCCAGCAGGCGACTAGCGGGGGGGCCCAGGGAGACCCAGTACTTC	CASRRLAGGPRETQYF
TRBD1	TRBV28	16	once	TRBJ2-3	TGTGCCAGCAGTCCCACGACAGGGGGCAATGGAGATACGCAGTATTTT	CASSPTTGGNGDTQYF
TRBD2	TRBV20-1	15	-	TRBJ2-1	TGCAGTGTGGCGACTAGCCGAAGCTCCTACAATGAGCAGTTCTTC	CSVATSRSSYNEQFF
-	TRBV25-1	13	-	TRBJ2-5	TGTGCCAGCAGGTTGACTAGTTGGAATGAGCAGTACTTC	CASRLTSWNEQYF
-	TRBV12-3/TRBV12-4	14	few	TRBJ2-3	TGTGCCAGCAGTGGGGCCGGGACATCAGATACGCAGTATTTT	CASSGAGTSDTQYF
TRBD2	TRBV10-3	13	few	TRBJ2-3	TGTGCCATCAGAGGCGGGGGGGTAGATACGCAGTATTTT	CAIRGGGVDTQYF
-	TRBV6-5	15	few	TRBJ2-5	TGTGCCAGCAGTTACTTCGACAGCCAACAAGAGACCCAGTACTTC	CASSYFDSQQETQYF
TRBD2	TRBV20-1	14	many	TRBJ2-1	TGCAGTGCCGGGAGGACAGCGGGGGGCAGAGAGCAGTTCTTC	CSAGRTAGGREQFF
-	TRBV3-1	13	-	TRBJ2-1	TGTGCCAGCAGCCAACGGTCCATGGGCGAGCAGTTCTTC	CASSQRSMGEQFF
TRBD1	TRBV5-6	15	-	TRBJ1-2	TGTGCCAGCAGCTTAGGACAGGTTCTGAACTATGGCTACACCTTC	CASSLGQVLNYGYTF
-	TRBV27	13	-	TRBJ1-5	TGTGCCAGCAGTTGGACAGTTGATCAGCCCCAGCATTTT	CASSWTVDQPQHF
-	TRBV20-1	11	-	TRBJ1-1	TGCAGTGCTTCGTGGGACACTGAAGCTTTCTTT	CSASWDTEAFF
TRBD1	TRBV19	14	few	TRBJ1-1	TGTGCCAGTAGTATGGGACAGGGATACACTGAAGCTTTCTTT	CASSMGQGYTEAFF
TRBD2	TRBV5-1	17	few	TRBJ2-5	TGCGCCAGCAGCTGGGGGACTAGCGGGGCCCATCAAGAGACCCAGTACTTC	CASSWGTSGAHQETQYF
TRBD1	TRBV5-5	16	few	TRBJ1-5	TGTGCCAGCAGCCATCGGACAGGGGACGGCAATCAGCCCCAGCATTTT	CASSHRTGDGNQPQHF
-	TRBV4-2	16	-	TRBJ1-5	TGTGCCAGCAGCGACCCCAGGGGAGGTAACAATCAGCCCCAGCATTTT	CASSDPRGGNNQPQHF
-	TRBV7-9	15	-	TRBJ1-5	TGTGCCAGCAGCATCGGGGGGGGTATCAATCAGCCCCAGCATTTT	CASSIGGGINQPQHF
-	TRBV18	15	-	TRBJ2-7	TGTGCCAGCTCACCGCCGTCGAGGGGGACCTACGAGCAGTACTTC	CASSPPSRGTYEQYF
-	TRBV6-5	15	many	TRBJ2-7	TGTGCCAGCACTGTTAGGAGGTCGCTCACCTACGAGCAGTACTTC	CASTVRRSLTYEQYF
TRBD2	TRBV6-5	14	few	TRBJ2-1	TGTGCCAGCAGTACCAGCGGGGTCCACAATGAGCAGTTCTTC	CASSTSGVHNEQFF
TRBD1	TRBV29-1	14	few	TRBJ1-2	TGCAGCGCCTCGACAGGGATGCATAGCTATGGCTACACCTTC	CSASTGMHSYGYTF
TRBD1	TRBV20-1	13	few	TRBJ2-3	TGCAGTGCCCCCGGACAGGGGGGGGATACGCAGTATTTT	CSAPGQGGDTQYF
-	TRBV5-1	17	-	TRBJ2-1	TGCGCCAGCAGCTTGGGCCGACAGTTGAACAGCTACAATGAGCAGTTCTTC	CASSLGRQLNSYNEQFF
-	TRBV11-2	14	once	TRBJ2-5	TGTGCCAGCAGCTTAACTAGGTCGCAAGAGCCCCAGTACTTC	CASSLTRSQEPQYF
TRBD2	TRBV20-1	14	-	TRBJ2-1	TGCAGTGCTACCACTAGCGGGGCTATGGGTGAGCAGTTCTTC	CSATTSGAMGEQFF
TRBD2	TRBV12-3/TRBV12-4	14	-	TRBJ2-3	TGTGCCAGCAGTCAACTAGCGGGGGGAGATGCGCAGTATTTT	CASSQLAGGDAQYF
-	TRBV7-9	15	-	TRBJ2-3	TGTGCCAGCAGCTTTCGGGCGGGGACCACAGATACGCAGTATTTT	CASSFRAGTTDTQYF
TRBD1	TRBV5-1	15	-	TRBJ1-1	TGCGCCAGCAGCTGGCAGGGACAGGAGGGGACTGAAGCTTTCTTT	CASSWQGQEGTEAFF
TRBD1	TRBV20-1	14	few	TRBJ1-5	TGCAGTGCTTGGGACAGGGGGCCTAGTCAGCCCCAGCATTTT	CSAWDRGPSQPQHF
-	TRBV5-6	16	-	TRBJ2-1	TGTGCCAGCAGCCGGACGAGATTGGGTTCCTACAATGAGCAGTTCTTC	CASSRTRLGSYNEQFF
-	TRBV7-2	15	-	TRBJ2-3	TGTGCCAGCAACATACAGGGATCTAGCACAGATACGCAGTATTTT	CASNIQGSSTDTQYF
-	TRBV7-8	12	-	TRBJ2-1	TGTGCCAGCAGCTTAAACTCGCTAATGGAGTTCTTC	CASSLNSLMEFF
-	TRBV18	12	-	TRBJ2-1	TGTGCCAGCTCACCGCCGACTAGTGAGCAGTTCTTC	CASSPPTSEQFF
-	TRBV12-3/TRBV12-4	14	once	TRBJ1-2	TGTGCCAGCAGTTGGGGATTGGGCGCCTATGGCTACACCTTC	CASSWGLGAYGYTF
TRBD1	TRBV4-1	16	-	TRBJ1-1	TGCGCCAGCAGCCAAGGACAGGGGGCGCGGAGGACTGAAGCTTTCTTT	CASSQGQGARRTEAFF
-	TRBV7-7	16	-	TRBJ2-3	TGTGCCAGCAGCCCCTTCACTAGCCGGATCACAGATACGCAGTATTTT	CASSPFTSRITDTQYF
TRBD1	TRBV10-3	15	-	TRBJ1-1	TGTGCCATCAGTCTCCAGACAGGGGTTAACACTGAAGCTTTCTTT	CAISLQTGVNTEAFF
-	TRBV28	16	-	TRBJ1-1	TGTGCCAGCAGTCCGTCGGGTCAAACCACGAACACTGAAGCTTTCTTT	CASSPSGQTTNTEAFF
-	TRBV2	14	-	TRBJ1-5	TGTGCCAGCAGTGATTCAGAACTCAATCAGCCCCAGCATTTT	CASSDSELNQPQHF
-	TRBV12-3/TRBV12-4	16	-	TRBJ2-1	TGTGCCAGCAGTTTCCTCACTTCGGGCGGGCTAGATGAGCAGTTCTTC	CASSFLTSGGLDEQFF
TRBD2	TRBV20-1	14	many	TRBJ2-1	TGCAGTGCTACGTTTACTAGCGGGGGAGTTGAGCAGTTCTTC	CSATFTSGGVEQFF
-	TRBV28	13	-	TRBJ1-2	TGTGCCAGCAGTTTCCCCGATCGGTATGGCTACACCTTC	CASSFPDRYGYTF
-	TRBV28	15	-	TRBJ2-3	TGTGCCAGCAGTCTCTGGTCGGGCGGCACAGATACGCAGTATTTT	CASSLWSGGTDTQYF
-	TRBV2	13	few	TRBJ1-2	TGTGCCAGCAGTGAAGTCAGGGATCCCGGCTACACCTTC	CASSEVRDPGYTF
-	TRBV7-9	12	-	TRBJ1-5	TGTGCCAGCAGCTCTATGAGGGGGCCCCAGCATTTT	CASSSMRGPQHF
-	TRBV6-1	14	few	TRBJ1-4	TGTGCCAGCAGTGAATCGTGGGCTAATGAAAAACTGTTTTTT	CASSESWANEKLFF
-	TRBV20-1	15	many	TRBJ1-6	TGCAGTGCTGGGGGCCTTAGGGATCATTATTCACCCCTCCACTTT	CSAGGLRDHYSPLHF
-	TRBV20-1	17	-	TRBJ1-5	TGCAGTGCTGCCCATCTGTTGGCAGGGAGATTCAATCAGCCCCAGCATTTT	CSAAHLLAGRFNQPQHF
-	TRBV4-1	13	-	TRBJ2-1	TGCGCCAGCAGCCAAGATCGGGCCAATGAGCAGTTCTTC	CASSQDRANEQFF
-	TRBV12-3/TRBV12-4	13	once	TRBJ1-1	TGTGCCAGCATCGGCAGATGGGCCACTGAAGCTTTCTTT	CASIGRWATEAFF
TRBD1	TRBV12-3/TRBV12-4	16	-	TRBJ2-4	TGTGCCAGCAGTTTCGGGACAGCCCTAGCCAAAAACATTCAGTACTTC	CASSFGTALAKNIQYF